One and the same sample provided the 20 T cell receptor beta chains below, sequenced in a study of control samples from healthy donors and cancer patients. The data were produced by immunoSEQ multiplex PCR, yet TCRdb's version contains in-frame clones alone and is incomplete. The sample consists of more than 90,000 clones, approximately 90% of them appearing once. What was sequenced was blood. The source of these receptors is a man aged 25 to 40 in good health.

This rearrangement joins TRBV20-1 to TRBJ2-1, with D tentatively TRBD2 (7 bases). The CDR3 has 16 residues. Germline CDR1 is DFQATT and CDR2 is SNEGSKA (reference sequence). With 3 bases removed from V and 1 base from J, the gap between germline ends came to 16 bases. CDR3 sequence (DNA): TGCAGTGCTAGTGGGGGGGCGGGAGAATCCTACAATGAGCAGTTCTTC. Its protein product is CSASGGAGESYNEQFF.

The chain joins TRBV5-1 to TRBJ2-1; 10 nucleotides agree with TRBD1. J lost 5 bases, V lost 2 bases, and 4 bases had no gene match. Germline lookup yields CDR1 SGHRS and CDR2 YFSETQ. The CDR3 runs to 15 residues. The CDR3 reads CASSLTGQGNNEQFF. CDR3 in DNA: TGCGCCAGCAGCTTAACGGGACAGGGGAACAATGAGCAGTTCTTC.

This clone was recorded only once. The chain recombines TRBV28 with TRBJ1-1; D ambiguous. This CDR3 spans 15 amino acids. V lost 5 bases and J 1 base, leaving 14 bases between the germline ends. CDR1 and CDR2 (germline): MDHEN, SYDVKM. The CDR3 region is CASSIYGVSNTEAFF. The CDR3 coding sequence is TGTGCCAGCAGTATATACGGTGTATCGAACACTGAAGCTTTCTTT.

This clone has only one observation. This chain links TRBV6-1 with TRBJ2-1, with D possibly being TRBD1 (5 bases). V was shortened by 4 bases and J by 4 bases, with 17 bases between the two germline ends. Germline V lookup: CDR1 MNHNS, CDR2 SASEGT. The CDR3 is 16 amino acids. The CDR3 spells CASSVDTGQIYNEQFF. DNA of the CDR3: TGTGCCAGCAGTGTGGATACCGGACAAATTTACAATGAGCAGTTCTTC.

This sequence joins TRBV28 and TRBJ2-7; 9 positions agree with TRBD1. With 9 bases clipped from V and 1 base from J, the junction kept 19 bases outside the gene matches. This CDR3 is 18 amino acids long. Germline assignment: CDR1 MDHEN and CDR2 SYDVKM. The DNA of the CDR3 is TGTGCCAGTCTCTCTCACGGGACAGGGAGGTTCGGATCCTACGAGCAGTACTTC. Its translation: CASLSHGTGRFGSYEQYF.

This chain joins TRBV3-1 (or the pseudogene TRBV3-2) and TRBJ2-1; D could derive from TRBD1 or TRBD2 (6 bases each). Germline V gene sequence: CDR1 LGHDT, CDR2 YNNKEL (reference sequence). V lost 0 bases to trimming and J lost 15 bases, with 18 bases between them. The CDR3 is made up of 14 amino acids. The CDR3 DNA is TGTGCCAGCAGCCAAGATATTTGGGGGGCCCGAACGTTCTTC. Its protein product is CASSQDIWGARTFF.

This chain joins TRBV6-6 and TRBJ2-3; TRBD1 matches at 9 bases. Germline values: CDR1 MNHNY, CDR2 SVGAGI (reference sequence). V was pared by 7 bases and J by 5 bases, with 10 bases of the junction left unmatched. The CDR3 loop spans 15 amino acids. The CDR3: CASTTRDRAIDTQYF. CDR3 nucleotide sequence: TGTGCCAGCACCACCCGGGACAGGGCGATAGATACGCAGTATTTT.

V is TRBV5-8 and J is TRBJ2-6; D might be TRBD1 (6 bases). This CDR3 has 17 amino acids. The V gene lost 0 bases and the J gene lost 5 bases, with 15 bases spanning the gap. CDR1 and CDR2 (germline): SGHTS, YDEGEE. The CDR3 nucleotides are TGTGCCAGCAGCTTGGACAGGGCCCCTCTCTGGGCCAACGTCCTGACTTTC. This gives the protein CASSLDRAPLWANVLTF.

This clone has a handful of counts. The rearrangement links TRBV7-3 to TRBJ2-2; TRBD1 agrees at 7 bases. Unmatched junction bases numbered 18, after V lost 5 bases and J lost 6 bases. Per germline, CDR1 SGHTA and CDR2 FQGTGA. The length of the CDR3 is 18 residues. The CDR3 is CASSPPNIGTAKAGELFF. The CDR3 DNA sequence: TGTGCCAGCAGCCCCCCAAATATAGGGACAGCCAAAGCCGGGGAGCTGTTTTTT.

The chain is built from TRBV6-5 and TRBJ2-3, with 7 nucleotides matching TRBD1. The junction had 6 bases not matched to a gene; V was cut back by 6 bases and J by 0 bases. The CDR3 is 15 residues long. Germline CDR1 reads MNHEY; CDR2 reads SVGAGI. The CDR3 DNA is TGTGCCAGCAGCCTCGACAGGGCTAGCACAGATACGCAGTATTTT. Translated, it gives CASSLDRASTDTQYF.

This sequence joins TRBV27 and TRBJ1-6; 9 nucleotides line up with TRBD1. This CDR3 contains 14 residues. Germline-derived CDR1 and CDR2 are MNHEY and SMNVEV (reference sequence). J was trimmed by 9 bases and V by 5 bases; bases with no gene match: 5. Here the CDR3 DNA reads TGTGCCAGCAGTCCCGGGACAGGGACTTCACCCCTCCACTTT. The encoded protein is CASSPGTGTSPLHF.

The chain is built from TRBV2 and TRBJ1-2; D remains ambiguous. The V end lost 6 bases, the J end lost 8 bases, and 7 bases lay between the germline ends. CDR3 length: 10 residues. Germline lookup yields CDR1 SNHLY and CDR2 FYNNEI. In nucleotides, the CDR3 is TGTGCCAGCAGGGAGGCCGGCTACACCTTC. Translated, it gives CASREAGYTF.

As for this clone: This sample includes further DNA sequences coding for the same CDR3. The V call is TRBV7-2, the J call TRBJ2-5; 8 bases align to TRBD2. In germline, CDR1 is SGHTA, CDR2 FQGNSA. V dropped 3 bases and J dropped 7; count of bases not matched to a gene: 7. This CDR3 region has 14 residues. DNA for the CDR3: TGTGCCAGCAGCTTTAGGGGGGCGGGGGGGACCCAGTACTTC. This sequence encodes CASSFRGAGGTQYF.

The V gene is TRBV5-4, the J gene TRBJ2-7; no firm D call. The CDR3 contains 15 residues. Per germline, CDR1 SGHNT and CDR2 YYREEE (reference sequence). V shed 4 bases and J shed 2 bases, with 16 bases lying between them. Here the CDR3 DNA reads TGTGCCAGCAGCCCGAACCCCCGCGGACCCTACGAGCAGTACTTC. The encoded protein is CASSPNPRGPYEQYF.

V usage is TRBV18 and J usage is TRBJ2-3; possible D gene TRBD2, 5 bases. Deletions cut 6 bases from V and 5 bases from J, with 15 bases between. The CDR3 is 14 amino acids. Germline CDR1 KGHSH, CDR2 LQKENI. CDR3 nucleotide sequence: TGTGCCAGCTCGCGGGCCAATCCGGGAGATACGCAGTATTTT. Translating gives CASSRANPGDTQYF.

About this clone itself: Within the sample, other DNA sequences also encode this same CDR3. V usage is TRBV30 and J usage is TRBJ2-2; 12 nucleotides match TRBD2. This CDR3 has 18 amino acids. The germline gives CDR1 GTSNPN, CDR2 SVGIG (reference sequence). The trim removed 2 bases at V and 0 bases at J, leaving 7 bases unmatched. The CDR3 DNA reads as TGTGCCTGGAGTAAGCTAGCGGGAGGGCCCCCGAACACCGGGGAGCTGTTTTTT. It codes for CAWSKLAGGPPNTGELFF.

V gene TRBV10-3 combines with J gene TRBJ2-3, with TRBD2 matching over 11 bases. Trimming at V came to 5 bases and at J to 1 base, leaving 14 bases not matched to a gene. The germline V gene encodes CDR1 ENHRY and CDR2 SYGVKD. The CDR3 is 19 amino acids. The CDR3 reads CAISLTSGVLSTGTDTQYF. In DNA form, the CDR3 reads TGTGCCATCAGTCTGACTAGCGGGGTTCTATCGACAGGCACAGATACGCAGTATTTT.

This clone was counted a single time. This chain links TRBV28 with TRBJ1-2, with 7 bases identical to TRBD1. The J segment lost 3 bases and the V segment lost 6 bases, leaving 7 bases of the junction unmatched. Germline values: CDR1 MDHEN, CDR2 SYDVKM. This CDR3 is built from 14 residues. CDR3 loop: CASSQDRRYYGYTF. The CDR3 nucleotides read TGTGCCAGCAGCCAGGACAGGAGATACTATGGCTACACCTTC.

This rearrangement joins TRBV5-1 to TRBJ2-7; D possibly corresponds to TRBD2 (6 bases). From germline, CDR1 is SGHRS and CDR2 YFSETQ. The V gene lost 0 bases and the J gene lost 6 bases, with 10 bases spanning the gap. The CDR3 sequence is 13 residues long. Here the CDR3 DNA reads TGCGCCAGCAGCTTGGAAAGGGGAGGCGAGCAGTACTTC. This gives the protein CASSLERGGEQYF.

The rearrangement uses TRBV5-4 and TRBJ2-7; D is unresolved. The V gene's germline CDR1 is SGHNT and CDR2 YYREEE (reference sequence). Deletions cut 4 bases from V and 0 bases from J, with 8 bases between. CDR3 length: 13 residues. For the CDR3, the DNA is TGTGCCAGCAGCCAAGGGTTCTCCTACGAGCAGTACTTC. Its translation is CASSQGFSYEQYF. Full variable domain (outside the CDR3, taken from reference TRBV5-4 and TRBJ2-7): ETGVTQSPTHLIKTRGQQVTLRCSSQSGHNTVSWYQQALGQGPQFIFQYYREEENGRGNFPPRFSGLQFPNYSSELNVNALELDDSALYLCASSQGFSYEQYFGPGTRLTVT.